A single sample is the source of the 11 T cell receptor beta chains below, sequenced in a study of PD-1 blockade in mismatch repair-deficient tumors. Method: immunoSEQ multiplex PCR; TCRdb's copy keeps in-frame clones and lacks some. Among some 70,000 clones listed, almost 80% were seen once. The material sequenced was peripheral blood, taken 2 weeks after starting pembrolizumab. Receptor source: an adult with mismatch repair-deficient cancer.

The rearrangement joins TRBV6-1 to TRBJ2-1; tentatively, D is TRBD1 (6 bases). V gave up 1 base and J gave up 4 bases, with 8 bases separating them. This CDR3 spans 14 amino acids. Per the germline V gene, CDR1 is MNHNS and CDR2 is SASEGT. In nucleotides, the CDR3 is TGTGCCAGCAGTGAAGTACAGGGTTACAATGAGCAGTTCTTC. Translation gives CASSEVQGYNEQFF.

This clone has a handful of counts. The V and J genes are TRBV6-1 and TRBJ1-2; D is ambiguous. The V gene's germline CDR1 is MNHNS and CDR2 SASEGT. V was clipped by 8 bases and J by 0 bases, with 7 bases between them. This CDR3 region has 12 residues. This chain's CDR3 is CASQVANYGYTF. CDR3 bases: TGTGCCAGCCAGGTAGCTAACTATGGCTACACCTTC.

This chain joins TRBV6-6 and TRBJ1-4; 7 bases match TRBD1. Germline assignment: CDR1 MNHNY and CDR2 SVGAGI (reference sequence). The CDR3 is 15 amino acids. The ends lost 0 bases at V and 10 bases at J; junction bases unmatched: 8. CDR3 region: CASSYSPQGGGKLFF. The DNA for the CDR3 is TGTGCCAGCAGTTACTCCCCCCAGGGGGGTGGAAAACTGTTTTTT.

This clone is a singleton in its sample. The V call is TRBV6-5, the J call TRBJ1-4; the D is unclear. V was trimmed by 7 bases and J by 4 bases, leaving 4 bases between them. The germline gives CDR1 MNHEY, CDR2 SVGAGI. This CDR3 has 11 residues. The CDR3 DNA reads TGTGCCAGCAAGGATAATGAAAAACTGTTTTTT. This translates into CASKDNEKLFF.

A single count supports this clone. This chain joins TRBV29-1 and TRBJ2-7; D is undetermined. Germline values: CDR1 SQVTM, CDR2 ANQGSEA. Trimming removed 4 bases at V and 0 bases at J, with 13 bases between. The CDR3 covers 14 residues. The CDR3 DNA reads as TGCAGCGTTGGGGGAACGTCGAGCTCCTACGAGCAGTACTTC. Its protein product is CSVGGTSSSYEQYF.

The V gene is TRBV7-2, the J gene TRBJ1-1; 9 nucleotides line up with TRBD1. V shed 5 bases, J shed 1 base, and the junction held 8 bases outside the gene matches. The CDR3 is made up of 16 amino acids. The V gene's germline CDR1 is SGHTA and CDR2 FQGNSA. DNA for the CDR3: TGTGCCAGCAGCCCCGGGACAGGGCTACCGAACACTGAAGCTTTCTTT. Protein: CASSPGTGLPNTEAFF.

The gene calls are TRBV4-1 and TRBJ2-7; 7 positions agree with TRBD1. CDR1 and CDR2 (germline): MGHRA, YSYEKL. After removal of 5 bases from V and 3 bases from J, the junction contained 7 bases not matched to a gene. The CDR3 is 14 residues long. The CDR3 spells CASSERDRGYEQYF. The CDR3, as DNA: TGCGCCAGCAGCGAAAGGGACAGAGGCTACGAGCAGTACTTC.

The chain has TRBV7-2 and TRBJ2-2; possibly TRBD1 for D (5 bases). V lost 1 base and J lost 6, with 24 bases in between. CDR1 SGHTA and CDR2 FQGNSA come from the germline V gene. This CDR3 comprises 19 residues. The CDR3 region is CASSLGDRRSGSLAGELFF. CDR3 sequence (DNA): TGTGCCAGCAGCTTAGGAGACAGACGGAGTGGAAGTTTGGCCGGGGAGCTGTTTTTT.

This clone was counted only a few times. Other DNA sequences in the sample encode the same CDR3. The V call is TRBV27, the J call TRBJ1-1; a weak D match, TRBD1 (6 bases). Germline V CDR1 and CDR2: MNHEY, SMNVEV (reference sequence). CDR3 length: 13 amino acids. The V end lost 4 bases, the J end lost 4 bases, and 10 bases lay between the germline ends. CDR3: CASSWGGGTEAFF. Written as DNA, the CDR3 is TGTGCCAGCAGTTGGGGGGGCGGCACTGAAGCTTTCTTT.

This clone was detected only a few times. This chain joins TRBV7-2 and TRBJ1-5; no firm D call. Looked up from germline, CDR1 is SGHTA and CDR2 is FQGNSA. The CDR3 is 16 residues long. The V and J ends lost 5 bases and 1 base respectively, with 15 bases between them. The CDR3 coding sequence is TGTGCCAGCAGCACCATGGGTATAGCCAGCAATCAGCCCCAGCATTTT. Translated, it gives CASSTMGIASNQPQHF.

The table lists this clone with a few counts. This rearrangement joins TRBV14 to TRBJ2-7; TRBD1 is a possible D gene (5 bases). The CDR3 spans 13 residues. Trimming stripped 4 bases from V and 1 base from J, with 8 bases between. The V gene's germline CDR1 is SGHDN and CDR2 FVKESK. The CDR3 DNA is TGTGCCAGCAGCCGTCGACAGTCCTACGAGCAGTACTTC. This sequence encodes CASSRRQSYEQYF.